The 28 T cell receptor beta chains listed next were all sequenced from one sample in a study of T cells in Graves' hyperthyroidism and ophthalmopathy. RNA transcripts gave rise to amplified TCR beta CDR3 regions. Primed by the HTBI set, a first-round RT-PCR was run on the TCR CDR3. In TCRdb, the multiplex PCR reads were re-called with MiXCR into one record per CDR3 protein. The table includes roughly 380,000 distinct CDR3 sequences, around an eighth detected once. Sequenced sample: blood. The receptors stem from a man under 40 with Graves' hyperthyroidism that later progressed to Graves' ophthalmopathy.

The table lists this clonotype with many counts. The V and J genes are TRBV3-1 and TRBJ1-1, with D possibly matching TRBD1 (5 bases). There are 15 residues in the CDR3. CDR1 is LGHDT, CDR2 YNNKEL, per germline (reference sequence). Trimming left V 5 bases short and J 4 bases short, with 17 bases between. CDR3 sequence: CASSVGGGESTEAFF. The CDR3 region has the DNA TGTGCCAGCAGCGTGGGTGGGGGAGAGAGCACTGAAGCTTTCTTT.

This clonotype was counted a few times. This chain's CDR3 is CASSPRSGTGVYEQYF. CDR3 bases: TGTGCCAGCAGCCCGCGGTCTGGGACAGGGGTATACGAGCAGTACTTC. The chain joins TRBV7-8 to TRBJ2-7; 10 bases map to TRBD1. Germline CDR1 SGHVS, CDR2 FQNEAQ. With V trimmed by 5 bases and J by 4 bases, 11 bases remained unmatched. The CDR3 is made up of 16 amino acids.

The J gene is TRBJ2-5, the V gene TRBV29-1, with D perhaps matching TRBD1 (7 bases). CDR1 and CDR2 from the germline V gene are SQVTM and ANQGSEA. The CDR3 has 15 residues. Trimming left V 7 bases short and J 4 bases short, with 22 bases between. CDR3 coding DNA: TGCAGCGGCCTCGTAATGACAGGGCGGGGAGAGACCCAGTACTTC. This translates into CSGLVMTGRGETQYF.

V gene TRBV5-1 combines with J gene TRBJ2-4; 11 positions agree with TRBD2. The CDR3 sequence is 17 residues long. Unmatched junction bases numbered 7, after V lost 2 bases and J lost 3 bases. Germline values: CDR1 SGHRS, CDR2 YFSETQ. CDR3 nucleotides: TGCGCCAGCAGCTTTACTACCGGGACTAGCGGCAAAAACATTCAGTACTTC. It yields the protein CASSFTTGTSGKNIQYF.

This clonotype has at least ten counts. The chain couples TRBV30 to TRBJ2-2; D possibly matches TRBD1 or TRBD2 (6 bases each). Germline V gives CDR1 GTSNPN, CDR2 SVGIG (reference sequence). V shed 8 bases and J shed 4 bases, with 20 bases lying between them. The CDR3 is 15 residues long. Here the CDR3 DNA reads TGTGCCCACCAAGTTGGGGGGCAGATCACCGGGGAGCTGTTTTTT. It translates to CAHQVGGQITGELFF.

This chain connects TRBV18 to TRBJ2-3, with 8 bases identical to TRBD2. The CDR3 has 16 residues. Germline V gives CDR1 KGHSH, CDR2 LQKENI. V gave up 1 base and J gave up 4 bases; unmatched junction bases: 7. The CDR3 DNA reads as TGTGCCAGCTCACCACGGGTCGCGGGGGGCGCAGATACGCAGTATTTT. Protein: CASSPRVAGGADTQYF.

As for this clonotype: A much larger clone lies one base from this, so it may be a read error. The V call is TRBV10-3, the J call TRBJ2-5, with TRBD1 matching 9 bases. The V segment lost 5 bases and the J segment 3 bases; nucleotides outside the gene matches: 4. From germline, CDR1 is ENHRY and CDR2 SYGVKD. The CDR3 length is 14 residues. CDR3 nucleotide sequence: TGTGCCATCAGTCCCGGGACAGGGAAAGAGACCCAGTACTTC. It is translated as CAISPGTGKETQYF.

The chain recombines TRBV5-1 with TRBJ1-1, with 8 bases lining up with TRBD1. Trimming took 2 bases from V and 9 from J; bases not matched to a gene: 12. Germline values: CDR1 SGHRS, CDR2 YFSETQ. The CDR3 length is 15 residues. The CDR3 sequence: CASSFSGTGDLQAFF. Written as DNA, the CDR3 is TGCGCCAGCAGCTTCTCAGGGACAGGAGACCTCCAAGCTTTCTTT.

This clonotype was observed at least ten times. The chain employs TRBV20-1 and TRBJ1-2; no clear D. This CDR3 contains 14 residues. V was trimmed by 0 bases and J by 3 bases, leaving 11 bases between them. Germline V gene sequence: CDR1 DFQATT, CDR2 SNEGSKA (reference sequence). The CDR3 DNA reads as TGCAGTGCTAGAGATCCCCAGGCCGACTATGGCTACACCTTC. This translates into CSARDPQADYGYTF.

The chain carries TRBV6-1 and TRBJ1-1; D might be TRBD1 (5 bases). The CDR3 spans 11 residues. The V gene's germline CDR1 is MNHNS and CDR2 SASEGT. V was pared by 8 bases and J by 4 bases, with 8 bases between. CDR3 bases: TGTGCCAGCGGTGGGGGCACTGAAGCTTTCTTT. This codes for CASGGGTEAFF.

In this sample, this clonotype turned up a few times. The genes are TRBV27 and TRBJ2-6; D remains ambiguous. CDR1 is MNHEY, CDR2 SMNVEV, per germline (reference sequence). V lost 2 bases and J 2 bases, leaving 7 bases between the germline ends. The CDR3 covers 15 residues. The CDR3 bases are TGTGCCAGCAGTTTACGGCCTGCTGGGGCCAACGTCCTGACTTTC. As protein: CASSLRPAGANVLTF.

The sample holds many counts of this clonotype. This chain uses TRBV27 with TRBJ1-2, with 8 bases aligning to TRBD1. The CDR3 consists of 15 residues. CDR1 is MNHEY, CDR2 SMNVEV, per germline (reference sequence). V dropped 5 bases and J dropped 4; count of bases not matched to a gene: 9. The CDR3 is CASSHPDRESYGYTF. For the CDR3, the DNA is TGTGCCAGCAGTCACCCGGACAGGGAGTCCTATGGCTACACCTTC.

The chain recombines TRBV9 with TRBJ2-7; possibly TRBD1 for D (5 bases). This CDR3 is built from 15 residues. Per the germline V gene, CDR1 is SGDLS and CDR2 is YYNGEE. The ends were cut back, 4 bases at V and 3 bases at J, with 17 bases in the middle. The CDR3 loop is CASSPPGSGLYEQYF. Written as DNA, the CDR3 is TGTGCCAGCAGCCCCCCCGGGTCAGGGCTCTACGAGCAGTACTTC. The variable domain in full, completed from reference TRBV9 and TRBJ2-7, reads DSGVTQTPKHLITATGQRVTLRCSPRSGDLSVYWYQQSLDQGLQFLIQYYNGEERAKGNILERFSAQQFPDLHSELNLSSLELGDSALYFCASSPPGSGLYEQYFGPGTRLTVT.

This clonotype was counted many times. V usage is TRBV6-1 and J usage is TRBJ2-7, with 9 bases matching TRBD1. Per the germline V gene, CDR1 is MNHNS and CDR2 is SASEGT. The CDR3 length is 16 residues. V shed 1 base, J shed 2 bases, and the junction held 6 bases outside the gene matches. The CDR3 nucleotides read TGTGCCAGCAGTGAAGGATGGACAGGGGCCGCCTACGAGCAGTACTTC. Translation: CASSEGWTGAAYEQYF.

This clonotype was counted ten times or more. This chain connects TRBV6-2 or TRBV6-3 to TRBJ2-5, with 12 bases aligning to TRBD2. Germline V gene sequence: CDR1 MNHEY, CDR2 SVGEGT. The CDR3 totals 15 residues. The V segment lost 6 bases and the J segment 4 bases; nucleotides outside the gene matches: 6. CDR3 amino acids: CASSRTSGGLETQYF. Written as DNA, the CDR3 is TGTGCCAGCAGCCGTACTAGCGGGGGGTTAGAGACCCAGTACTTC.

The rearrangement uses TRBV2 and TRBJ2-2; no firm D call. Germline V gives CDR1 SNHLY, CDR2 FYNNEI. This CDR3 has 14 residues. V shed 5 bases and J shed 7 bases, with 14 bases lying between them. Written as DNA, the CDR3 is TGTGCCAGCAGTAGATCCACGTTCATCGGGGAGCTGTTTTTT. Translation gives CASSRSTFIGELFF.

This clonotype was detected many times. CDR3 amino acids: CSVEDREAASGYTF. CDR3 sequence (DNA): TGCAGCGTTGAAGATAGGGAGGCGGCCTCCGGCTACACCTTC. This chain uses TRBV29-1 with TRBJ1-2; the D is unclear. CDR1 SQVTM and CDR2 ANQGSEA come from the germline V gene. The CDR3 loop spans 14 amino acids. Trimming removed 0 bases from V and 8 bases from J, with 16 bases in between.

This clonotype was counted a few times. The chain links TRBV5-5 to TRBJ2-7, with D possibly TRBD2 on 7 matching bases. V was shortened by 0 bases and J by 1 base, with 11 bases between the two germline ends. This CDR3 is 15 amino acids long. Germline CDR1 reads SGHKS; CDR2 reads YYEKEE (reference sequence). This chain's CDR3 is CASSLAGGRSYEQYF. CDR3 nucleotide sequence: TGTGCCAGCAGCTTGGCCGGGGGGCGATCCTACGAGCAGTACTTC.

This clonotype was counted between two and nine times. The V gene is TRBV6-1, the J gene TRBJ2-1, with 7 bases lining up with TRBD1. The V gene end was trimmed by 5 bases and the J gene end by 6 bases; junction bases not matched to a gene: 7. CDR1 is MNHNS and CDR2 is SASEGT in the germline V gene. The CDR3 totals 14 residues. The CDR3 spells CASSPFDRVNEQFF. The CDR3 nucleotides are TGTGCCAGCAGTCCCTTCGACAGGGTCAATGAGCAGTTCTTC.

This clonotype was detected many times. The chain recombines TRBV11-2 with TRBJ2-1; weak D call: TRBD2 (6 bases). Germline V gene sequence: CDR1 SGHAT, CDR2 FQNNGV. V was shortened by 1 base and J by 5 bases, with 12 bases between the two germline ends. The CDR3 spans 15 residues. CDR3 sequence: CASSLGISGDNEQFF. DNA for the CDR3: TGTGCCAGCAGCTTAGGAATTAGCGGCGACAATGAGCAGTTCTTC. Combining the CDR3 with reference TRBV11-2 and TRBJ2-1 gives the whole variable domain EAGVAQSPRYKIIEKRQSVAFWCNPISGHATLYWYQQILGQGPKLLIQFQNNGVVDDSQLPKDRFSAERLKGVDSTLKIQPAKLEDSAVYLCASSLGISGDNEQFFGPGTRLTVL.

The table lists this clonotype with a few counts. The chain carries TRBV5-1 and TRBJ1-6, with a possible D match to TRBD1 (5 bases). The CDR3 is made up of 15 amino acids. Germline V gene sequence: CDR1 SGHRS, CDR2 YFSETQ. Deletions cut 0 bases from V and 7 bases from J, with 11 bases between. CDR3 DNA: TGCGCCAGCAGCTTGGGTTCAGGGCGGAATTCACCCCTCCACTTT. Its protein product is CASSLGSGRNSPLHF.

V is TRBV2 and J is TRBJ2-2, with D perhaps TRBD1 (6 bases). Germline V CDR1 and CDR2: SNHLY, FYNNEI. CDR3 length: 15 residues. The V end lost 2 bases, the J end lost 5 bases, and 12 bases lay between the germline ends. The CDR3 bases are TGTGCCAGCAGTGAAACCAGGGGACGGACCGGGGAGCTGTTTTTT. Encoded protein: CASSETRGRTGELFF.

This clonotype was counted at least ten times. The rearrangement links TRBV20-1 to TRBJ2-7; unclear D gene. The V end lost 0 bases, the J end lost 3 bases, and 15 bases lay between the germline ends. The CDR3 sequence is 15 residues long. Germline V gives CDR1 DFQATT, CDR2 SNEGSKA (reference sequence). The CDR3 coding sequence is TGCAGTGCTAGAGAGTGGCAGCACCGAAACTACGAGCAGTACTTC. Its translation is CSAREWQHRNYEQYF.

Many counts were recorded for this clonotype. The V gene is TRBV27, the J gene TRBJ2-3; 7 nucleotides match TRBD1. V was pared by 6 bases and J by 3 bases, with 12 bases of the junction left unmatched. CDR3 length equals 16 residues. The germline V gene encodes CDR1 MNHEY and CDR2 SMNVEV (reference sequence). The CDR3, as DNA: TGTGCCAGCAGCCGACAGGGCCTCCGAGGGACAGATACGCAGTATTTT. Amino acid sequence: CASSRQGLRGTDTQYF.

The chain recombines TRBV7-8 with TRBJ2-2; 13 nucleotides align to TRBD2. Germline V CDR1 and CDR2: SGHVS, FQNEAQ. The CDR3 spans 18 residues. After removal of 5 bases from V and 5 bases from J, the junction contained 11 bases not matched to a gene. This chain's CDR3 is CASSAETSGGPRTGELFF. As DNA, the CDR3 is TGTGCCAGCAGCGCCGAGACTAGCGGGGGGCCCCGAACCGGGGAGCTGTTTTTT. Supplemented by reference TRBV7-8 and TRBJ2-2, the full variable domain reads GAGVSQSPRYKVAKRGQDVALRCDPISGHVSLFWYQQALGQGPEFLTYFQNEAQLDKSGLPSDRFFAERPEGSVSTLKIQRTQQEDSAVYLCASSAETSGGPRTGELFFGEGSRLTVL.

At least ten counts were recorded for this clonotype. V is TRBV2 and J is TRBJ2-1; D is possibly TRBD1 or TRBD2 (6 bases each). The germline CDR1 and CDR2 sequences are SNHLY and FYNNEI. This CDR3 region has 15 residues. V shed 6 bases and J shed 10 bases, with 22 bases lying between them. As DNA, the CDR3 is TGTGCCAGCAGGACGATAGGACCGACGGGGGCGGAGCAGTTCTTC. The encoded protein is CASRTIGPTGAEQFF.

Ten or more counts support this clonotype. The chain couples TRBV12-3 or TRBV12-4 to TRBJ1-1, with 7 bases that match TRBD1. This CDR3 comprises 15 residues. V shed 5 bases, J shed 5 bases, and the junction held 11 bases outside the gene matches. The CDR3 DNA reads TGTGCCAGCAGTACTAGACAGGGCCTAAAGACTGAAGCTTTCTTT. Translated: CASSTRQGLKTEAFF.

In its sample, this clonotype was seen many times. The gene calls are TRBV2 and TRBJ1-4; D is uncertain. CDR3 length equals 14 residues. Trimming removed 8 bases from V and 0 bases from J, with 10 bases in between. Germline V gene lookup returns CDR1 SNHLY and CDR2 FYNNEI. CDR3 protein: CASYEPTTNEKLFF. The CDR3 nucleotides read TGTGCCAGCTACGAACCTACAACTAATGAAAAACTGTTTTTT.